A selection of T cell receptor beta chains follows, all from one sample in a study of CD8+ T cells in alopecia areata. TCRdb's copy holds only in-frame clones and misses some; the assay was immunoSEQ multiplex PCR. The sample records around 8,000 clones, nearly 70% being singletons. Specimen: skin, collected at week 0. These receptors all come from a human donor with alopecia areata. Both conserved end residues are part of each CDR3. D genes are given only for firm matches.

j_gene: TRBJ2-3
v_gene: TRBV10-3
d_gene: TRBD2
CDR3aa: CAISEHPGGGAGNTQYF

j_gene: TRBJ2-1
v_gene: TRBV6-5
d_gene: -
CDR3aa: CASRIPGGLGEQFF

j_gene: TRBJ1-2
v_gene: TRBV5-6
d_gene: -
CDR3aa: CASSLYAGFENGYTF

j_gene: TRBJ2-3
v_gene: TRBV7-6
d_gene: TRBD2
CDR3aa: CASSLASPAGGGDTQYF

j_gene: TRBJ2-2
v_gene: TRBV29-1
d_gene: -
CDR3aa: CSVEDTGELFF

j_gene: TRBJ2-7
v_gene: TRBV2
d_gene: -
CDR3aa: CASNDRISYEQYF

j_gene: TRBJ2-1
v_gene: TRBV30
d_gene: -
CDR3aa: CAWSAPRLRLYNEQFF

j_gene: TRBJ2-3
v_gene: TRBV6-5
d_gene: -
CDR3aa: CASSSHTDTQYF

j_gene: TRBJ1-2
v_gene: TRBV5-1
d_gene: TRBD1
CDR3aa: CASRVTGEYGYTF

j_gene: TRBJ2-3
v_gene: TRBV29-1
d_gene: -
CDR3aa: CSVSSVGVISADTQYF

j_gene: TRBJ1-1
v_gene: TRBV19
d_gene: TRBD1
CDR3aa: CASINRGNTEAFF

j_gene: TRBJ1-4
v_gene: TRBV4-3
d_gene: TRBD1
CDR3aa: CASSDASRGPVEKLFF

j_gene: TRBJ2-7
v_gene: TRBV5-6
d_gene: -
CDR3aa: CASSLAPPGSYEQYF

j_gene: TRBJ2-2
v_gene: TRBV11-3
d_gene: TRBD1
CDR3aa: CASSPRRQGRNTGELFF

j_gene: TRBJ2-3
v_gene: TRBV5-4
d_gene: TRBD2
CDR3aa: CASSRELAGGRDTQYF

j_gene: TRBJ2-6
v_gene: TRBV2
d_gene: -
CDR3aa: CASKDRTGANVLTF

j_gene: TRBJ2-1
v_gene: TRBV7-2
d_gene: TRBD2
CDR3aa: CASRPAGGSYNEQFF

j_gene: TRBJ1-6
v_gene: TRBV21-1
d_gene: -
CDR3aa: CASSKVGWGGNLNSPLHF

j_gene: TRBJ2-7
v_gene: TRBV7-3
d_gene: -
CDR3aa: CASSLGGSWDEQYF

j_gene: TRBJ1-1
v_gene: TRBV5-6
d_gene: TRBD1
CDR3aa: CASSLPGQEAFF

j_gene: TRBJ1-2
v_gene: TRBV4-3
d_gene: TRBD1
CDR3aa: CASSQEGQGDYGYTF